The clone carrying this T cell receptor beta chain was picked up a small number of times. Antigen specificity is unknown. Trimming removed 4 bases at V and 1 base at J, with 12 bases between. The CDR3 spans 14 residues. In germline, CDR1 is DFQATT, CDR2 SNEGSKA (reference sequence). The data originate from a study of response to subunit inactivated influenza vaccine. The study's findings and limits: Each seasonal influenza vaccination recruits few new T cells, the authors suggested.

TCRdb fed the RT-PCR reads into MiXCR, producing one record per CDR3 protein. The table lists 800,000 to 1,000,000 distinct CDR3 sequences, 21% of them singletons. The V gene is TRBV20-1, the J gene TRBJ2-3; TRBD2 might be the D (6 bases). This sequence originates from a man aged 50 to 59 who received an inactivated influenza vaccine. The input for sequencing was PBMCs from blood, taken around 5 days after vaccination. CDR3 region: CSANRDSRTDTQYF. CDR3 nucleotide sequence: TGCAGTGCTAACCGGGACTCCCGCACAGATACGCAGTATTTT.